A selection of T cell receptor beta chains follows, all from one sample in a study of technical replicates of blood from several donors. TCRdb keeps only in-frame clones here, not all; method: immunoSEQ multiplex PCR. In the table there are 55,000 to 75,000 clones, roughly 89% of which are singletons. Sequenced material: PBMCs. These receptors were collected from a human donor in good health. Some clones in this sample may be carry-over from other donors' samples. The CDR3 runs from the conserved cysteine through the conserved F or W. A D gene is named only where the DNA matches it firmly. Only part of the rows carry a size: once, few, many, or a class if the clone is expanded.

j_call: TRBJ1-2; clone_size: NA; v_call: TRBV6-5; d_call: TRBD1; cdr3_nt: TGTGCCAGCAGTTACGATGGGACAGCCCTTAGAGGCTACACCTTC; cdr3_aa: CASSYDGTALRGYTF
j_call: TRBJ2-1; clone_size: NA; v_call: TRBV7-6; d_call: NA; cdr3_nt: TGTGCCAGCAGCCCCCGACTCGTATACAATGAGCAGTTCTTC; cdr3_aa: CASSPRLVYNEQFF
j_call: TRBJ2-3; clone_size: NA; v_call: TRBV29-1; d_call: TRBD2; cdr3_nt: TGCAGCGGGCGGGTAGCGGGAGGGCCAGATACGCAGTATTTT; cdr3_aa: CSGRVAGGPDTQYF
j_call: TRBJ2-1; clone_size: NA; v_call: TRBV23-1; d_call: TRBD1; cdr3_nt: TGCGCCAGCAGTCGCATGGGACAGGGACATGGGAACAATGAGCAGTTCTTC; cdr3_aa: CASSRMGQGHGNNEQFF
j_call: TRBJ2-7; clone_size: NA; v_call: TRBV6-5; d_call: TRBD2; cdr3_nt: TGTGCCAGCAGTTTTGGAGCGGGGGCCCTTACCTACGAGCAGTACTTC; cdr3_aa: CASSFGAGALTYEQYF
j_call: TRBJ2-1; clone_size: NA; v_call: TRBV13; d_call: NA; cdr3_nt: TGTGCCAGCAGCTTAGTTTCCGATGAGCAGTTCTTC; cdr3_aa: CASSLVSDEQFF
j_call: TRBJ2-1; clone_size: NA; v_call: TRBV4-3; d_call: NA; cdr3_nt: TGCGCCAGCAGCCAAGAAACAGCTACTCGGTGGTCCTACAATGAGCAGTTCTTC; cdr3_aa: CASSQETATRWSYNEQFF
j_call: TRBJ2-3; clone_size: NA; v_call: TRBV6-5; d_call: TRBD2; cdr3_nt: TGTGCCAGCAGGACCGGGAGGTCAGATACGCAGTATTTT; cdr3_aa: CASRTGRSDTQYF
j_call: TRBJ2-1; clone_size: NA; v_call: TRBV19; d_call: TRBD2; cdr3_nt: TGTGCCAGTAGTGTGACTAGCGGGGGGGGAGGTGAGCAGTTCTTC; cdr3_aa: CASSVTSGGGGEQFF
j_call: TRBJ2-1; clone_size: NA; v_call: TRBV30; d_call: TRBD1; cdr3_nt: TGTGCCTGGGGGCAACAGGGGGCATCCGAGCAGTTCTTC; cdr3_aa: CAWGQQGASEQFF
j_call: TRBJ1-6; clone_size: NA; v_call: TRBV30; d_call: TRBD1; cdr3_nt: TGTGCCTGGAAGGGACAGGGGACTTCACCCCTCCACTTT; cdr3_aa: CAWKGQGTSPLHF
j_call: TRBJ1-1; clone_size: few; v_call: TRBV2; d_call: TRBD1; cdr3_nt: TGTGCCAGCGTAGACTTCCGGGACAGGGGGCGATTGACTGAAGCTTTCTTT; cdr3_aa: CASVDFRDRGRLTEAFF
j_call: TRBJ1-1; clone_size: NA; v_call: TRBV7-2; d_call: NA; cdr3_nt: TGTGCCAGCAGCCTACGACAGGAAATGAACACTGAAGCTTTCTTT; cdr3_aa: CASSLRQEMNTEAFF
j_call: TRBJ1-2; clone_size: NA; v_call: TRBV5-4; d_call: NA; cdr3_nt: TGTGCCAGCAGCTTCGTTCAGGGAGGCGGCTACACCTTC; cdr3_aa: CASSFVQGGGYTF
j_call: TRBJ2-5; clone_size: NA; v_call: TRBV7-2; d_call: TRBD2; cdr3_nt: TGTGCCAGCAGCTTAGGACTAGCGGGGCAAGAGACCCAGTACTTC; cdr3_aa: CASSLGLAGQETQYF
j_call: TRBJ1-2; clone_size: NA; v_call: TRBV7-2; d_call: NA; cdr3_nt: TGTGCCAGCAGCCCTCGGGACACCTATGGCTACACCTTC; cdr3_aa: CASSPRDTYGYTF
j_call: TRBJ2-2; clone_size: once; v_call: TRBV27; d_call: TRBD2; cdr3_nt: TGTGCCAGCAGACTAGCGGGAGTCACCGGGGAGCTGTTTTTT; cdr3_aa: CASRLAGVTGELFF
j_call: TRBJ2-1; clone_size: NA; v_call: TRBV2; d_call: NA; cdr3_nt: TGTGCCAGCAGTCGCCAGGATAGACCCGCTCATGAGCAGTTCTTC; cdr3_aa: CASSRQDRPAHEQFF
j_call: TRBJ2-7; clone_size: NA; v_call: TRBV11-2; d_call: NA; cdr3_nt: TGTGCCAGCAGCTTAGTTGGGGCCAAATACTACGAGCAGTACTTC; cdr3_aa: CASSLVGAKYYEQYF
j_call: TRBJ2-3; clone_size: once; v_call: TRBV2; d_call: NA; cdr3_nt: TGTGCCAGCAGTGAAAATGGGAGGACAGATACGCAGTATTTT; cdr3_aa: CASSENGRTDTQYF
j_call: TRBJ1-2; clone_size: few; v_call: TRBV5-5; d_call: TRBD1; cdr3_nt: TGTGCCAGCAGACCCGGGACAGCTAACTATGGCTACACCTTC; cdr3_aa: CASRPGTANYGYTF
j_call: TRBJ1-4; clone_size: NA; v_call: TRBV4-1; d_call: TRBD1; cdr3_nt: TGCGCCAGCAGCCAAGTGGGACAGGGTGCTAATGAAAAACTGTTTTTT; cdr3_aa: CASSQVGQGANEKLFF
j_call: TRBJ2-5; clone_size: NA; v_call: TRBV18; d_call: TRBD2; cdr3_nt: TGTGCCAGCTCACCTTTTTTGACTAGCGGGAGCGAGGAGACCCAGTACTTC; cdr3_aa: CASSPFLTSGSEETQYF
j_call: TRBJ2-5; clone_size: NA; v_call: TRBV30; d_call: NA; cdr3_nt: TGTGCCTGGGGTCTTACCCGGTACCAAGAGACCCAGTACTTC; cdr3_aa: CAWGLTRYQETQYF
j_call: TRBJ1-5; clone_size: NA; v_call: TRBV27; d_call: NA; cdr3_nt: TGTGCCAGCAGCCTTGGATGGGGGCTAAATCAGCCCCAGCATTTT; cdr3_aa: CASSLGWGLNQPQHF
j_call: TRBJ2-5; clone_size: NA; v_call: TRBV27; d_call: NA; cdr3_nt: TGTGCCAGCAGATCGTACCAAGAGACCCAGTACTTC; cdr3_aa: CASRSYQETQYF
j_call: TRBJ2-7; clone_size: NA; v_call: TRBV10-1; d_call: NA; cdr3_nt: TGCGCCAGTCCCCGGGACACGGACTACGAGCAGTACTTC; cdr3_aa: CASPRDTDYEQYF
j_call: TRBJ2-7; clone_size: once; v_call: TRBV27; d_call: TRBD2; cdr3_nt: TGTGCCAGCAGGTCGAGGACTAGCGGGATTTACGAGCAGTACTTC; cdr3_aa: CASRSRTSGIYEQYF
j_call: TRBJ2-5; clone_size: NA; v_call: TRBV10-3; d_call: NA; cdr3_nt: TGTGCCATCAAACTGGACAGAACCCAAGAGACCCAGTACTTC; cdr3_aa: CAIKLDRTQETQYF
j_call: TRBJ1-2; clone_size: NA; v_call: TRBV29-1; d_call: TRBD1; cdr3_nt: TGCAGCGTTTTCTCCCGGGACAGGGGATATGGCTACACCTTC; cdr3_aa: CSVFSRDRGYGYTF
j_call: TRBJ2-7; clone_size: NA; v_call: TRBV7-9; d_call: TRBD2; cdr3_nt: TGTGCCAGCAGCCCCCTAGCGGGGGGGGGCTACGAGCAGTACTTC; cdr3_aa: CASSPLAGGGYEQYF
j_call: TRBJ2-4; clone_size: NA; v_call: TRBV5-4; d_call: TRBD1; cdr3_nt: TGTGCCAGCAGCTTCGGACAGGACAAAAACATTCAGTACTTC; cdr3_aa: CASSFGQDKNIQYF
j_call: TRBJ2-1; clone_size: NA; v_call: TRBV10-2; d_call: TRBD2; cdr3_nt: TGCGCCAGCAGTGATCCGGGACTAGCGGGACGTGAGCAGTTCTTC; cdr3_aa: CASSDPGLAGREQFF
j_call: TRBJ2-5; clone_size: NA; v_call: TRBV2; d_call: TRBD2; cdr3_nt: TGTGCCAGCAGGGCTAATAGCGGGGCCCAAGAGACCCAGTACTTC; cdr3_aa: CASRANSGAQETQYF
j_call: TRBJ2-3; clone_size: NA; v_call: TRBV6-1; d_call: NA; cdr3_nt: TGTGCCAGCAGTGAAAAGGGGGAGCCCCCGGATACGCAGTATTTT; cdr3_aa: CASSEKGEPPDTQYF
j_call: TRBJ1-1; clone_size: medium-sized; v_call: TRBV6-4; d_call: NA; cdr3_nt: TGTGCCAGCAGTGAATCAGGAAACACTGAAGCTTTCTTT; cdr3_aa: CASSESGNTEAFF
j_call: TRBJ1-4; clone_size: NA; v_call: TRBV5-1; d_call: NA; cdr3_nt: TGCGCCAGCGGAGGGACCTCAACTAATGAAAAACTGTTTTTT; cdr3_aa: CASGGTSTNEKLFF
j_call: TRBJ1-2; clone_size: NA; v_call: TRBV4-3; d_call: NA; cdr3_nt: TGCGCCAGCAGCCAAGAGCTGGCCGACTTCTATGGCTACACCTTC; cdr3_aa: CASSQELADFYGYTF
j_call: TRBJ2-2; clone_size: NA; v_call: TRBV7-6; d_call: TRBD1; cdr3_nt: TGTGCCAGCAGCCGGTCCGGGACAGGGTGGAACACCGGGGAGCTGTTTTTT; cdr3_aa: CASSRSGTGWNTGELFF
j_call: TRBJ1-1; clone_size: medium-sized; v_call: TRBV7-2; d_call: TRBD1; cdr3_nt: TGTGCCAGCAGCCTTAGGGGACAGATTGAAGCTTTCTTT; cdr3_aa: CASSLRGQIEAFF
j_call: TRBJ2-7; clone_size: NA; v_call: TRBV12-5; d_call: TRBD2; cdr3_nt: TGTGCTAGTGTCGGACTAGCGGGACCCTACGAGCAGTACTTC; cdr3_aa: CASVGLAGPYEQYF
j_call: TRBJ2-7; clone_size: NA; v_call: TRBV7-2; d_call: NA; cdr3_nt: TGTGCCAGCAGGCAAACCTCGGCGGGCTTTTACGAGCAGTACTTC; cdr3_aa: CASRQTSAGFYEQYF
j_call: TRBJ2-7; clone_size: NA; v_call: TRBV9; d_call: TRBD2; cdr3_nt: TGTGCCAGCAGCGTAGGGCTAGCGGGAGAATACGAGCAGTACTTC; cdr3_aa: CASSVGLAGEYEQYF
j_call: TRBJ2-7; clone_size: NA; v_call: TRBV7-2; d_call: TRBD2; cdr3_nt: TGTGCCAGCAGCCGAGCGGGAGTTCTGTCCTACGAGCAGTACTTC; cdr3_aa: CASSRAGVLSYEQYF